The clone carrying this T cell receptor beta chain has at least ten counts. What it binds is unknown. The data stem from a study of T cells after yellow fever vaccination. Study-wide points: Booster sampling recovered most clones from primary vaccination (around 97% CD4, approximately 90% CD8). A weaker but faster secondary response was observed, peaking on day 5 versus 15.

TCRdb re-called the 5' RACE reads with MiXCR, one entry per CDR3 protein. The sample has approximately 610,000 distinct CDR3 sequences, about a sixth seen once. The material sequenced was PBMCs, taken about 5 days after the first yellow fever vaccination. This clonotype originated in a man aged 18-30 years who received the YFV17D yellow fever vaccine.

CDR3 nucleotides: TGTGCCAGCAGCGGGCGGTTGGGACAGGGTAACACTGAAGCTTTCTTT. This codes for CASSGRLGQGNTEAFF. The chain uses TRBV9 and TRBJ1-1; 9 nucleotides align to TRBD1. CDR1 is SGDLS and CDR2 is YYNGEE in the germline V gene. V shed 3 bases, J shed 2 bases, and the junction held 8 bases outside the gene matches. The CDR3 has 16 amino acids.